This T cell receptor beta chain was observed in a study of blood T cell repertoires in COVID-19. In the study overall: COVID-19 samples collected from the United States, Italy and Spain covered acute and convalescent phases. PBMCs, B-cell-depleted T cells, or T cells were the source of the cDNA or gDNA that made up the material.

Original processing methods: Reference gene primer amplification yielded estimated nucleated cell counts. Assay: immunoSEQ multiplex PCR; the TCRdb copy retains only in-frame clones and omits some. For V, J and clone size, that table is used; D and trimming come from the DNA. This sample has 110,000 or so clones, with 88% found just once. This clone has only one observation. This receptor was taken from a woman between 65 and 79 years old who had recovered from COVID-19. Sequenced input: peripheral blood.

CDR3 region: CASSLGASYEQYF. CDR3 nucleotides: TGTGCCAGCAGCTTGGGGGCTTCCTACGAGCAGTACTTC. The chain carries TRBV7-8 and TRBJ2-7, with D possibly being TRBD1 (6 bases). Trimming pared 3 bases from V and 1 base from J, leaving 7 bases between. CDR1 SGHVS and CDR2 FQNEAQ come from the germline V gene. This CDR3 is built from 13 residues.